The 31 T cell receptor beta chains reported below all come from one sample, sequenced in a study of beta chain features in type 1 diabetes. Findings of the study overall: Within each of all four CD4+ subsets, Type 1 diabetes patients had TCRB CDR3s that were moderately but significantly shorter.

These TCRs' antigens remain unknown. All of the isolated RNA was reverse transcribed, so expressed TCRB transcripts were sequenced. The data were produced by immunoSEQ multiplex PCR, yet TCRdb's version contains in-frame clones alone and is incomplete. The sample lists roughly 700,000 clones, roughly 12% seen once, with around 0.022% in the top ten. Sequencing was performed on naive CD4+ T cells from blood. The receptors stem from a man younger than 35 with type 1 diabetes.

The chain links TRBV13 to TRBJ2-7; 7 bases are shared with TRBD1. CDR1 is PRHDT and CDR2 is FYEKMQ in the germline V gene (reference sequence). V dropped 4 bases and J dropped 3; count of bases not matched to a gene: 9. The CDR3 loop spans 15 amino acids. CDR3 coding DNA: TGTGCCAGCAGCTATTACAGGGGCCTCGGCTACGAGCAGTACTTC. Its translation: CASSYYRGLGYEQYF. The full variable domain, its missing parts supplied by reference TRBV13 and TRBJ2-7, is AAGVIQSPRHLIKEKRETATLKCYPIPRHDTVYWYQQGPGQDPQFLISFYEKMQSDKGSIPDRFSAQQFSDYHSELNMSSLELGDSALYFCASSYYRGLGYEQYFGPGTRLTVT.

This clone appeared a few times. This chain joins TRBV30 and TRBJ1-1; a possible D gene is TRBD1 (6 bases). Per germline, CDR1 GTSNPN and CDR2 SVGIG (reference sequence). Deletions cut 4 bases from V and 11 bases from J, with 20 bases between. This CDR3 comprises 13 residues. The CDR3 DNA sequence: TGTGCCTGGAATTTGGGGACATCCTCGAACGCTTTCTTT. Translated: CAWNLGTSSNAFF.

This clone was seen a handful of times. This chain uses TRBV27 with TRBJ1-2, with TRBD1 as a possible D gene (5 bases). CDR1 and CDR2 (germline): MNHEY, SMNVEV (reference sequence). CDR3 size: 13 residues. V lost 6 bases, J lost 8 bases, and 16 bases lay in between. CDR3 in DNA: TGTGCCAGCAGCCCCCTCGACGGGGGAGGCTACACCTTC. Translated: CASSPLDGGGYTF.

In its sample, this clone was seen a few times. The CDR3 DNA sequence: TGCAGCCTACAAAAGGGGGACCCAGAGACCCAGTACTTC. Protein: CSLQKGDPETQYF. The gene calls are TRBV29-1 and TRBJ2-5, with D perhaps matching TRBD1 (6 bases). Germline-derived CDR1 and CDR2 are SQVTM and ANQGSEA. The CDR3 consists of 13 residues. Deletions cut 8 bases from V and 4 bases from J, with 17 bases between. The complete variable domain, with remaining parts taken from reference TRBV29-1 and TRBJ2-5, reads SAVISQKPSRDICQRGTSLTIQCQVDSQVTMMFWYRQQPGQSLTLIATANQGSEATYESGFVIDKFPISRPNLTFSTLTVSNMSPEDSSIYLCSLQKGDPETQYFGPGTRLLVL.

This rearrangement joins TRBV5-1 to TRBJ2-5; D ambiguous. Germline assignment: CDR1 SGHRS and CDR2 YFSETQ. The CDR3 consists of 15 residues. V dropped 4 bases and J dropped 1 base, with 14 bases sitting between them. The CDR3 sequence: CASSPVPEGQETQYF. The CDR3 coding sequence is TGCGCCAGCAGCCCCGTCCCGGAAGGCCAAGAGACCCAGTACTTC.

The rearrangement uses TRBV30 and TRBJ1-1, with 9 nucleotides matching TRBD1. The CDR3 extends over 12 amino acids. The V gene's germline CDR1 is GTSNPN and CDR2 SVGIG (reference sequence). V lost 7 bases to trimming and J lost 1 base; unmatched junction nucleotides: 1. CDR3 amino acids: CASGQGNTEAFF. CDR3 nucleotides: TGTGCCTCGGGACAGGGGAACACTGAAGCTTTCTTT.

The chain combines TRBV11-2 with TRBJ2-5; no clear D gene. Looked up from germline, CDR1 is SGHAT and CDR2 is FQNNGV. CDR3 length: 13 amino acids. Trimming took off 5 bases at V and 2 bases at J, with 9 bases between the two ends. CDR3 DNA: TGTGCCAGCAGCCCGTCAATTCAAGAGACCCAGTACTTC. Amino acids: CASSPSIQETQYF.

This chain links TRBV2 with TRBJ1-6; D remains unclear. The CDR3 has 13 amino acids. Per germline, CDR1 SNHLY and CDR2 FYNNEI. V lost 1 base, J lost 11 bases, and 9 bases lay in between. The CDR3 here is CASSEENWAPLHF. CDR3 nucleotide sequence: TGTGCCAGCAGTGAAGAAAACTGGGCACCCCTCCACTTT.

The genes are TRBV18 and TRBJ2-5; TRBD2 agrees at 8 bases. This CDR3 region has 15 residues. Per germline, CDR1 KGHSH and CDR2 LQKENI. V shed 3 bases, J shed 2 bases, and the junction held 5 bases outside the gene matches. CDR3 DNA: TGTGCCAGCTCACCTAGGACTAGCCAGCAAGAGACCCAGTACTTC. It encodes CASSPRTSQQETQYF.

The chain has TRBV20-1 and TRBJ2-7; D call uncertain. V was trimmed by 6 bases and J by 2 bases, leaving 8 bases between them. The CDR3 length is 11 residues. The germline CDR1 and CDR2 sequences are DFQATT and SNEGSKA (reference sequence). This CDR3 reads CSAGIAYEQYF. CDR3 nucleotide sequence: TGCAGTGCGGGCATAGCCTACGAGCAGTACTTC.

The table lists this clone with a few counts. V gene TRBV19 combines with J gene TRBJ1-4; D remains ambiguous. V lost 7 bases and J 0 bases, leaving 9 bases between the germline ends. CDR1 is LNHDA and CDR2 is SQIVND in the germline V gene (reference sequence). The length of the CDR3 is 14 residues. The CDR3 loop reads CASTSGATNEKLFF. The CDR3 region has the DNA TGTGCCAGTACCTCGGGAGCAACTAATGAAAAACTGTTTTTT.

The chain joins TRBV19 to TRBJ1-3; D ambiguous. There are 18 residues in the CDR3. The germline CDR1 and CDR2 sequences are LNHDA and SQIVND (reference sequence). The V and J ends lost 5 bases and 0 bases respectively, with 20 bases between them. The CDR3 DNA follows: TGTGCCAGTAGTCCCGGCGACACCATTGCCTACTCTGGAAACACCATATATTTT. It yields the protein CASSPGDTIAYSGNTIYF.

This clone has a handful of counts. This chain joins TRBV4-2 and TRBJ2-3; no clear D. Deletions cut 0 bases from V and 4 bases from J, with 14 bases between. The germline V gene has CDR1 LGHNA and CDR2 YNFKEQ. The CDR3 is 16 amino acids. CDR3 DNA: TGTGCCAGCAGCCAAGATCGAAAGGGCGGCGCAGATACGCAGTATTTT. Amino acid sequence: CASSQDRKGGADTQYF.

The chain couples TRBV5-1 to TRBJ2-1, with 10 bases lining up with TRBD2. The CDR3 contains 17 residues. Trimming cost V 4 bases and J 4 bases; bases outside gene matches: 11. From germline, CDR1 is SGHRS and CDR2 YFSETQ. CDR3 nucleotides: TGCGCCAGCAGCAAACATCTCCTAGCGGGGGCTTACAATGAGCAGTTCTTC. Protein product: CASSKHLLAGAYNEQFF.

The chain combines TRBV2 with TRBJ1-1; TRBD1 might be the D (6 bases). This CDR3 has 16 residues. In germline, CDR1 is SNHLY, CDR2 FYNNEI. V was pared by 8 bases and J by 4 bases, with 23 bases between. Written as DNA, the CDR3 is TGTGCCAGCCTGGACCGGGCGGGGGGCTGGGGCACTGAAGCTTTCTTT. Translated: CASLDRAGGWGTEAFF.

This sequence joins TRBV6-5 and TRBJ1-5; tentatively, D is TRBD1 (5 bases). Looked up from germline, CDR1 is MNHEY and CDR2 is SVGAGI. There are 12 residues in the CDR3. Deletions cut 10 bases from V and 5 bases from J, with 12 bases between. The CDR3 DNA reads TGTGCCACTTGGGCAGGGTATCAGCCCCAGCATTTT. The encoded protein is CATWAGYQPQHF.

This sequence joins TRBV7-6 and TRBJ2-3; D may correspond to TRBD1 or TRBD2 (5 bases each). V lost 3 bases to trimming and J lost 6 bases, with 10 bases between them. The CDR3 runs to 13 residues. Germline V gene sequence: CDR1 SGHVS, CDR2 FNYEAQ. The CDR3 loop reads CASSLGDRDTQYF. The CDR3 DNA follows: TGTGCCAGCAGCTTGGGGGACCGGGATACGCAGTATTTT.

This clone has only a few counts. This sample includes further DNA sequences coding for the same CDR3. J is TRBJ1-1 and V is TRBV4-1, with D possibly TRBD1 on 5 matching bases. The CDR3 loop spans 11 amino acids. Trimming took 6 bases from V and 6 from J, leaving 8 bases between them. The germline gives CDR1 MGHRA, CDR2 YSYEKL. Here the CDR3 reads CASRRGPEAFF. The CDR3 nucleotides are TGCGCCAGCAGGAGGGGTCCTGAAGCTTTCTTT.

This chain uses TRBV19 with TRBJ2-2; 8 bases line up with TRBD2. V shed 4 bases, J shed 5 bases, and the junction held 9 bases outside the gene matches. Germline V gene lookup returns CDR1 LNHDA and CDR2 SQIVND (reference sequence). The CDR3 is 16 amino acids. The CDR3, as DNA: TGTGCCAGTAGTACCGCGGGGGGACGGGTGACCGGGGAGCTGTTTTTT. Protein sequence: CASSTAGGRVTGELFF. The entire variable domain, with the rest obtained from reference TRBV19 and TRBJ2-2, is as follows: DGGITQSPKYLFRKEGQNVTLSCEQNLNHDAMYWYRQDPGQGLRLIYYSQIVNDFQKGDIAEGYSVSREKKESFPLTVTSAQKNPTAFYLCASSTAGGRVTGELFFGEGSRLTVL.

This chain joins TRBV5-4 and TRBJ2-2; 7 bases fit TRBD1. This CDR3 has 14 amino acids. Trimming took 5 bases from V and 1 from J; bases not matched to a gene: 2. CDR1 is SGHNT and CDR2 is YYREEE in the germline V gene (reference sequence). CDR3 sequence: CASRRQGNTGELFF. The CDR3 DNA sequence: TGTGCCAGCAGAAGACAGGGGAACACCGGGGAGCTGTTTTTT.

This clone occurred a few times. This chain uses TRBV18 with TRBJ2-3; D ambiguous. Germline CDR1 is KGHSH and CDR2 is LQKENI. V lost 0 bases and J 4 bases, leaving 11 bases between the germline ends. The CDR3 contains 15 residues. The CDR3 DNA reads TGTGCCAGCTCACCACCCGGCTCGTGGGCAGATACGCAGTATTTT. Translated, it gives CASSPPGSWADTQYF.

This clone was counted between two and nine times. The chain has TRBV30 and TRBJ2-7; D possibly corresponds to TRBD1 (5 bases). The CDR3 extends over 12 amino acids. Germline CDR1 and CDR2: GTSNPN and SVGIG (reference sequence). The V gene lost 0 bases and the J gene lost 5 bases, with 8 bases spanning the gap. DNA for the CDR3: TGTGCCTGGAGTGTATCCAGGGACGAGCAGTACTTC. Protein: CAWSVSRDEQYF.

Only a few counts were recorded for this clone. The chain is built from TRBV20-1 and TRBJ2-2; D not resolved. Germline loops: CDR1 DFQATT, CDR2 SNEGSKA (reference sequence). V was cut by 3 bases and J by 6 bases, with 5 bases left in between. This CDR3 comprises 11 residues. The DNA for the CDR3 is TGCAGTGCTAGCCACCCCGGGGAGCTGTTTTTT. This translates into CSASHPGELFF.

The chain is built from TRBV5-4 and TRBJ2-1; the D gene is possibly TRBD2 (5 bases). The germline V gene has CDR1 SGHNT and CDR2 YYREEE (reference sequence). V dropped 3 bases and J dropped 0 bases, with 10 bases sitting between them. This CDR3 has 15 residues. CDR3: CASSSGVSSYNEQFF. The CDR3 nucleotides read TGTGCCAGCAGCTCCGGGGTTAGCTCCTACAATGAGCAGTTCTTC.

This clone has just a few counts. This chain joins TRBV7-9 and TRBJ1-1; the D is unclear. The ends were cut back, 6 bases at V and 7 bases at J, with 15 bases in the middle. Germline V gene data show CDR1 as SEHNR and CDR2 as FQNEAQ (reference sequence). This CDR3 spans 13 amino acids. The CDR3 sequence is CASSPFDGLEAFF. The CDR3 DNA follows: TGTGCCAGCAGTCCATTCGACGGCCTTGAAGCTTTCTTT.

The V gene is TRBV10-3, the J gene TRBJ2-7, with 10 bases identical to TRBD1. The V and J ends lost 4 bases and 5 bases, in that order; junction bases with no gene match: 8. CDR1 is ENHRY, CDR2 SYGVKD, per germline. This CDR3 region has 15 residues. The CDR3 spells CAISAGDRGNNEQYF. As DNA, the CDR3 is TGTGCCATCAGTGCCGGGGACAGGGGAAACAACGAGCAGTACTTC.

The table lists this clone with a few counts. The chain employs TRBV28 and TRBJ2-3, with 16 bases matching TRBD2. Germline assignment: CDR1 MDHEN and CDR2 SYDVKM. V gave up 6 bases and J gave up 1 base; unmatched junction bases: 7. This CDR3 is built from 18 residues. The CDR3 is CASRSGTSGGAGTDTQYF. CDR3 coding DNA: TGTGCCAGCAGATCCGGGACTAGCGGGGGGGCTGGCACAGATACGCAGTATTTT.

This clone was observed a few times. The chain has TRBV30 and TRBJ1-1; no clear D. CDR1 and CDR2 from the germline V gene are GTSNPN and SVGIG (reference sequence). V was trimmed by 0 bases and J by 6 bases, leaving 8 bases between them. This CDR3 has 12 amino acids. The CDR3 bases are TGTGCCTGGAGTGTACAATTACCTGAAGCTTTCTTT. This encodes CAWSVQLPEAFF.

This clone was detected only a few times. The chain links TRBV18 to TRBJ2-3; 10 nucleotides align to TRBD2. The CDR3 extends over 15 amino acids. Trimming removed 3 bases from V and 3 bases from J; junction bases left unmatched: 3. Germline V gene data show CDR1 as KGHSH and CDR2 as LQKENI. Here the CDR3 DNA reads TGTGCCAGCTCACCCTATAGCGGGGGGACAGATACGCAGTATTTT. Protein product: CASSPYSGGTDTQYF.

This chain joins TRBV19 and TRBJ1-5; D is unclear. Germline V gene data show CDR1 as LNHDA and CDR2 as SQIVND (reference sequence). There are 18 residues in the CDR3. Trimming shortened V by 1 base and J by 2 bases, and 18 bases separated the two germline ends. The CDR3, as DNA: TGTGCCAGTAGTATAGGGGTCGTAAACCCCAGAGGCAATCAGCCCCAGCATTTT. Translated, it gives CASSIGVVNPRGNQPQHF.

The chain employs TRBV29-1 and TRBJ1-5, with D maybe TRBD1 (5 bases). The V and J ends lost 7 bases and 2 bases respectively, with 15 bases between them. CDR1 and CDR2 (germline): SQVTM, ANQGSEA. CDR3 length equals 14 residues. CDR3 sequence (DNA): TGCAGCGCCTCCCGGGACGGCGGCAATCAGCCCCAGCATTTT. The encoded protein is CSASRDGGNQPQHF.